This T cell receptor (beta chain) was captured by sequencing in a study of blood T cell repertoires in COVID-19. Trimming removed 1 base from V and 4 bases from J, with 16 bases in between. The germline V gene encodes CDR1 SEHNR and CDR2 FQNEAQ (reference sequence). This CDR3 spans 16 amino acids. Only in-frame clones appear in the TCRdb table, and some are missing; sequencing was by immunoSEQ multiplex PCR. The table records about 130,000 clones, just over 85% of them present only once. The sequenced sample was PBMCs or T cells enriched from blood (not recorded which). The receptor's source is a man over 45 who had recovered from COVID-19. The rearrangement links TRBV7-9 to TRBJ1-1; a weak D match, TRBD1 (5 bases). CDR3 protein: CASSLESGGISTEAFF. The CDR3 coding sequence is TGTGCCAGCAGCTTAGAGTCGGGGGGAATCAGCACTGAAGCTTTCTTT.